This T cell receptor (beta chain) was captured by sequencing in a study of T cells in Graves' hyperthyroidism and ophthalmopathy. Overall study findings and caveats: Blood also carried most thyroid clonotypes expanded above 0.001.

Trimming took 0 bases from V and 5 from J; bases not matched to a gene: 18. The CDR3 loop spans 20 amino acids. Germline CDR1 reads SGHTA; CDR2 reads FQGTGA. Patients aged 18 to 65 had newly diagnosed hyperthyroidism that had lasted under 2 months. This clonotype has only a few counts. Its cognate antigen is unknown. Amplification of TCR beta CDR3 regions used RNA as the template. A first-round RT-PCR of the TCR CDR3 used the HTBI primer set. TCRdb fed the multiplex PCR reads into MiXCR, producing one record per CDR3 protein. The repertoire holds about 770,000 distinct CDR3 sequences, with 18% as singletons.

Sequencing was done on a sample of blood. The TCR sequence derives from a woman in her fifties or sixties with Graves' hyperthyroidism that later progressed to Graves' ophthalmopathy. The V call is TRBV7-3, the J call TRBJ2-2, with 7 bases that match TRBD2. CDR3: CASSLTFGLAEGPRTGELFF. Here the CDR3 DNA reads TGTGCCAGCAGCTTAACGTTCGGGCTAGCGGAGGGGCCCCGGACCGGGGAGCTGTTTTTT.